The clone carrying this T cell receptor beta chain has only a few counts. Its specificity is unknown. The CDR3 spans 11 residues. Trimming took off 5 bases at V and 6 bases at J, with 7 bases between the two ends. The iRepertoire nested amplicon-rescue multiplex PCR amplified TCR alpha and beta CDR3s from RNA. For one-step reverse transcription and amplification, roughly 100-400 ng of tissue mRNA or PBMC total RNA was used. TCRdb re-called the multiplex PCR reads with MiXCR, one entry per CDR3 protein. The sample lists roughly 130,000 distinct CDR3 sequences, under 30% seen once, with about a quarter in the top ten. The sample belongs to a study of glioma-infiltrating T cells. Overall study results and limits: Non-neoplastic patients had below-expected tissue-blood divergence, while all gliomas exceeded expectation.

This sequence was found in a human donor with low-grade glioma or glioblastoma, undergoing nonglioma brain surgery, or in good health (not recorded which). The J gene is TRBJ1-1, the V gene TRBV12-3 or TRBV12-4, with a tentative D call TRBD1 (5 bases). The sequencing input was glioma tissue, nonneoplastic brain tissue, or PBMCs (not recorded which). CDR3 nucleotide sequence: TGTGCCAGCAGTACAGGAGCTGAAGCTTTCTTT. This encodes CASSTGAEAFF.